A selection of T cell receptor beta chains follows, all from one sample in a study of T-cell memory formation after mild COVID-19. TCRdb itself ran the 5' RACE reads through MiXCR, one entry per CDR3 protein. Of about 350,000 distinct CDR3 sequences in the sample, roughly 13% were seen once. Sequences were obtained from PBMCs or a T cell subset sorted from them (not recorded which). These receptors originate from a man between 18 and 35 years old who had mild COVID-19 (a few samples of this study predate the infection). Cell type and time point are not known. Both conserved end residues are part of each CDR3. The order of the fields is clone size, D gene, V gene, J gene, CDR3 DNA, CDR3 protein. The D gene is left open where the match is weak. Clone size is not always given. Where it is, it says once, few, many or a class for expanded clones.

size: many
D: TRBD2
V: TRBV12-3/TRBV12-4
J: TRBJ2-1
DNA: TGTGCCAGCAGTTTAGGTGGCGGGGGGGCTGGTGAGCAGTTCTTC
CDR3: CASSLGGGGAGEQFF

size: many
D: TRBD1
V: TRBV5-1
J: TRBJ2-4
DNA: TGCGCCAGCGCAAGGGACAGGGGGATGGACATTCAGTACTTC
CDR3: CASARDRGMDIQYF

size: once
D: .
V: TRBV18
J: TRBJ2-6
DNA: TGTGCCAGCTCACCACTACCGGGGAGCTCTGGGGCCAACGTCCTGACTTTC
CDR3: CASSPLPGSSGANVLTF

size: .
D: .
V: TRBV7-9
J: TRBJ2-5
DNA: TGTGCCAGCAGCTTAGCGCTCGGACACCAAGAGACCCAGTACTTC
CDR3: CASSLALGHQETQYF

size: .
D: TRBD1
V: TRBV4-1
J: TRBJ2-7
DNA: TGCGCCAGCAGCCAAGCCCTACCGGGACAGGGGATTTGCGAGCAGTACTTC
CDR3: CASSQALPGQGICEQYF

size: .
D: .
V: TRBV4-1
J: TRBJ1-5
DNA: TGCGCCAGCAGCCAAGATTGGGAGTCAGGGCGAAATCAGCCCCAGCATTTT
CDR3: CASSQDWESGRNQPQHF

size: few
D: .
V: TRBV12-3/TRBV12-4
J: TRBJ2-3
DNA: TGTGCCAGCAGTTTCGGGGGTTCGGTGCAGTATTTT
CDR3: CASSFGGSVQYF

size: few
D: .
V: TRBV5-5
J: TRBJ1-2
DNA: TGTGCCAGCGGTCCAGGCGGCTATGGCTACACCTTC
CDR3: CASGPGGYGYTF

size: few
D: .
V: TRBV4-1
J: TRBJ1-5
DNA: TGCGCCAGCAGCCAAGTAGGCGGAGGGGGAGATCAGCCCCAGCATTTT
CDR3: CASSQVGGGGDQPQHF

size: .
D: TRBD2
V: TRBV5-1
J: TRBJ2-2
DNA: TGCGCCAGCAGCTCTGTAGCGGGGGATCGCACCGGGGAGCTGTTTTTT
CDR3: CASSSVAGDRTGELFF

size: many
D: .
V: TRBV7-9
J: TRBJ2-5
DNA: TGTGCCAGCAGCTTAGTGTGGGACGCAGCAGAGACCCAGTACTTC
CDR3: CASSLVWDAAETQYF

size: few
D: TRBD1
V: TRBV5-1
J: TRBJ2-5
DNA: TGCGCCAGCAGCGCAGGACAGGGGGCTCGAGAGACCCAGTACTTC
CDR3: CASSAGQGARETQYF

size: .
D: .
V: TRBV24-1
J: TRBJ2-5
DNA: TGTGCCACCAGTGTGCCCCGGAACAGCATGGAAGCCCAGTACTTC
CDR3: CATSVPRNSMEAQYF

size: many
D: .
V: TRBV7-2
J: TRBJ2-3
DNA: TGTGCCAGCAGCTCGAGACTAGTCACAGATACGCAGTATTTT
CDR3: CASSSRLVTDTQYF

size: few
D: .
V: TRBV5-6
J: TRBJ1-4
DNA: TGTGCCAGCAGCTTGTCAGGGTTCAGTGAAAAACTGTTTTTT
CDR3: CASSLSGFSEKLFF

size: few
D: .
V: TRBV7-6
J: TRBJ2-5
DNA: TGTGCCAGCAGCTTAGATGTGAGGGTCAGCGAGACCCAGTACTTC
CDR3: CASSLDVRVSETQYF

size: .
D: TRBD2
V: TRBV7-3
J: TRBJ2-1
DNA: TGTGCCAGCAGCTTAACATTCGAACTAGCGGGGATGAGCTCCTACAATGAGCAGTTCTTC
CDR3: CASSLTFELAGMSSYNEQFF

size: many
D: TRBD1
V: TRBV10-2
J: TRBJ2-7
DNA: TGCGCCAGCCGGACAGGGGGCTACGAGCAGTACTTC
CDR3: CASRTGGYEQYF

size: .
D: .
V: TRBV11-1
J: TRBJ1-2
DNA: TGTGCCAGCAGCTTACCGGGCGGAAGCCTTTTCTTC
CDR3: CASSLPGGSLFF

size: .
D: TRBD1
V: TRBV7-2
J: TRBJ1-2
DNA: TGTGCCAGCAGCTTAGAGGGCAGGGGGCTGGGTGGCTACACCTTC
CDR3: CASSLEGRGLGGYTF

size: once
D: TRBD1
V: TRBV6-6
J: TRBJ2-4
DNA: TGTGCCAGCAGTTACGGGGACAGAAACATTCAGTACTTC
CDR3: CASSYGDRNIQYF

size: many
D: TRBD2
V: TRBV5-1
J: TRBJ2-3
DNA: TGCGCCAGCAGCTCGAGGACTAGCGGCACAGATACGCAGTATTTT
CDR3: CASSSRTSGTDTQYF

size: few
D: TRBD1
V: TRBV20-1
J: TRBJ1-6
DNA: TGCAGTGCTCCCGGGACAGCTAATTCACCCCTCCACTTT
CDR3: CSAPGTANSPLHF

size: .
D: TRBD1
V: TRBV18
J: TRBJ1-2
DNA: TGTGCCAGCTCACCAGGAGGACAGGGGTACTATGGCTACACCTTC
CDR3: CASSPGGQGYYGYTF

size: .
D: TRBD1
V: TRBV20-1
J: TRBJ2-1
DNA: TGCAGTGCTGTCAATCCAAGGGACAGGGGCTACAATGAGCAGTTCTTC
CDR3: CSAVNPRDRGYNEQFF

size: .
D: .
V: TRBV28
J: TRBJ1-5
DNA: TGTGCCAGCAGTTTACTTCAGAATAGCAATCAGCCCCAGCATTTT
CDR3: CASSLLQNSNQPQHF

size: .
D: .
V: TRBV7-2
J: TRBJ1-6
DNA: TGTGCCAGCAGCTTAGAGGCCCCCGGGGCTTCACCCCTCCACTTT
CDR3: CASSLEAPGASPLHF

size: few
D: .
V: TRBV5-1
J: TRBJ2-3
DNA: TGCGCCAGCAGCCCGGAACACTTGGCCCTTACGCAGTATTTT
CDR3: CASSPEHLALTQYF

size: .
D: .
V: TRBV5-1
J: TRBJ2-1
DNA: TGCGCCAGCAGCTTGGGACGGCTCTACAATGAGCAGTTCTTC
CDR3: CASSLGRLYNEQFF

size: .
D: .
V: TRBV28
J: TRBJ1-1
DNA: TGTGCCACCGAGCTTTTCGGGAACACTGAAGCTTTCTTT
CDR3: CATELFGNTEAFF

size: .
D: TRBD1
V: TRBV18
J: TRBJ1-1
DNA: TGTGCCAGCTCACCACCCAGTACAGGGGACACTGAAGCTTTCTTT
CDR3: CASSPPSTGDTEAFF

size: .
D: .
V: TRBV6-5
J: TRBJ1-5
DNA: TGTGCCAGCAGTTACTCGATGTCCGGGGTTAGCAATCAGCCCCAGCATTTT
CDR3: CASSYSMSGVSNQPQHF

size: .
D: TRBD1
V: TRBV7-2
J: TRBJ1-2
DNA: TGTGCCAGCAGCTTAGTTCTTTGGGACAGGGGGCCCGGGGACTATGGCTACACCTTC
CDR3: CASSLVLWDRGPGDYGYTF

size: .
D: .
V: TRBV20-1
J: TRBJ1-1
DNA: TGCAGTGCGCCCCGCGCGGGGTCCAGTCCCCAGCGAGCTTTCTTT
CDR3: CSAPRAGSSPQRAFF

size: few
D: TRBD1
V: TRBV11-2
J: TRBJ1-1
DNA: TGTGCCAGCAGCACCGACAGGGGGAACACTGAAGCTTTCTTT
CDR3: CASSTDRGNTEAFF

size: few
D: TRBD1
V: TRBV6-1
J: TRBJ1-2
DNA: TGTGCCAGCAGTGATCGACAGGGGGCCTATGGCTACACCTTC
CDR3: CASSDRQGAYGYTF

size: few
D: TRBD2
V: TRBV5-1
J: TRBJ2-1
DNA: TGCGCCAGCAGCTCGGCCAGCGGGGGGTTGAATGAGCAGTTCTTC
CDR3: CASSSASGGLNEQFF

size: .
D: .
V: TRBV6-6
J: TRBJ2-1
DNA: TGTGCCAGCAGTTACGTTACAGTTGAGCAGTTCTTC
CDR3: CASSYVTVEQFF

size: few
D: .
V: TRBV6-6
J: TRBJ1-1
DNA: TGTGCCAGCAGCCAGATTCGGGACACTGAAGCTTTCTTT
CDR3: CASSQIRDTEAFF

size: few
D: .
V: TRBV6-5
J: TRBJ1-2
DNA: TGTGCCAGCAGCTTAGCAGCCTTCTATGGCTACACCTTC
CDR3: CASSLAAFYGYTF

size: many
D: .
V: TRBV27
J: TRBJ2-5
DNA: TGTGCCAGCAGTTTACTCAGAGGGGAGACCCAGTACTTC
CDR3: CASSLLRGETQYF

size: few
D: TRBD2
V: TRBV5-1
J: TRBJ2-5
DNA: TGCGCCAGCAGCCCAGAGACTAGCTTGGGGGCCCAGTACTTC
CDR3: CASSPETSLGAQYF

size: .
D: .
V: TRBV4-3
J: TRBJ1-2
DNA: TGCGCCAGCAGCCAAGATCTGCCAGGGGCTACGGTTGCTGGCTATGGCTACACCTTC
CDR3: CASSQDLPGATVAGYGYTF

size: many
D: TRBD1
V: TRBV12-3/TRBV12-4
J: TRBJ2-2
DNA: TGTGCCAGCAGTTCCGGACAGGGCGCGGGGGAGCTGTTTTTT
CDR3: CASSSGQGAGELFF

size: many
D: .
V: TRBV4-1
J: TRBJ1-1
DNA: TGCGCCAGCAGGAGCCTCACACGCAACACTGAAGCTTTCTTT
CDR3: CASRSLTRNTEAFF

size: once
D: .
V: TRBV4-1
J: TRBJ2-6
DNA: TGCGCCAGCAGCCCCAGAGTGGAGCGGACAGATTTTACTGGGGCCAACGTCCTGACTTTC
CDR3: CASSPRVERTDFTGANVLTF

size: .
D: .
V: TRBV13
J: TRBJ2-5
DNA: TGTGCCAGCAGCTTAGGCCTGGAGATAGGAGGAGAGACCCAGTACTTC
CDR3: CASSLGLEIGGETQYF

size: .
D: .
V: TRBV12-3/TRBV12-4
J: TRBJ1-2
DNA: TGTGCCAGCAGTCCCCGTTGGAACAGCAACTATGGCTACACCTTC
CDR3: CASSPRWNSNYGYTF

size: few
D: TRBD2
V: TRBV12-3/TRBV12-4
J: TRBJ2-5
DNA: TGTGCCAGCAGTTGGGGACTAGCGGGGGACCAAGAGACCCAGTACTTC
CDR3: CASSWGLAGDQETQYF

size: few
D: .
V: TRBV6-2/TRBV6-3
J: TRBJ2-7
DNA: TGTGCCAGCCTCAGCAGCTTTTCCGACGAGCAGTACTTC
CDR3: CASLSSFSDEQYF

size: few
D: TRBD2
V: TRBV7-2
J: TRBJ2-1
DNA: TGTGCCAGCAGCTCTCCACTAGGGACTAGCGGGGGGGACTCCTACAATGAGCAGTTCTTC
CDR3: CASSSPLGTSGGDSYNEQFF

size: .
D: .
V: TRBV15
J: TRBJ2-3
DNA: TGTGCCACCACCCCAAGGGGGGGAGATACGCAGTATTTT
CDR3: CATTPRGGDTQYF

size: few
D: .
V: TRBV4-2
J: TRBJ2-1
DNA: TGTGCCAGCAGCCCATTGGGCGGTGAGCAGTTCTTC
CDR3: CASSPLGGEQFF

size: few
D: .
V: TRBV4-1
J: TRBJ1-2
DNA: TGCGCCAGCAGCCAGTACCCGGGGGGGCAATGGGACTACACCTTC
CDR3: CASSQYPGGQWDYTF

size: few
D: .
V: TRBV20-1
J: TRBJ2-5
DNA: TGCAGTGCTAGAGATGGGGACGACACCCGCGTTCAGGAGACCCAGTACTTC
CDR3: CSARDGDDTRVQETQYF

size: few
D: .
V: TRBV7-9
J: TRBJ2-7
DNA: TGTGCCAGCAGCCCCTATCCCCCCGAGCAGTACTTC
CDR3: CASSPYPPEQYF

size: .
D: .
V: TRBV25-1
J: TRBJ2-1
DNA: TGTGCCAGCAGTGCAGACAGTAATGAGCAGTTCTTC
CDR3: CASSADSNEQFF

size: .
D: TRBD1
V: TRBV7-3
J: TRBJ2-1
DNA: TGTGCCAGCAGCTTAACCGGGACAGTATACAATGAGCAGTTCTTC
CDR3: CASSLTGTVYNEQFF

size: .
D: TRBD1
V: TRBV20-1
J: TRBJ1-2
DNA: TGCAGTGCAAAGACAGGGGGCGCTTTTTATGGCTACACCTTC
CDR3: CSAKTGGAFYGYTF

size: .
D: TRBD2
V: TRBV4-3
J: TRBJ2-4
DNA: TGCGCCAGCAGCTCCGGGGGGGGCGCGGACATTCAGTACTTC
CDR3: CASSSGGGADIQYF